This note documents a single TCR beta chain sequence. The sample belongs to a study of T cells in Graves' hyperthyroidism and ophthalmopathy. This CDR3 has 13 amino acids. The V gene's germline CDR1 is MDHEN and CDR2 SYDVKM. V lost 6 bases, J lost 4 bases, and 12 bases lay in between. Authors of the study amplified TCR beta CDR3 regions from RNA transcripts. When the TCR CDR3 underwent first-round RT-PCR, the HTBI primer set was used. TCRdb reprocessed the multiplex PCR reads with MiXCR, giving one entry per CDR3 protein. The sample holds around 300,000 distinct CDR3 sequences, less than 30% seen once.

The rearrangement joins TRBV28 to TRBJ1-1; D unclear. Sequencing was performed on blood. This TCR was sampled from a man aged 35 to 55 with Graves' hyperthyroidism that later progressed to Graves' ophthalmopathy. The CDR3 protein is CASSSPTGTEAFF. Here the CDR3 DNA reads TGTGCCAGCAGCTCTCCGACGGGCACTGAAGCTTTCTTT.